One sample yielded the 21 T cell receptor beta chains listed below, sequenced in a study of beta chain features in type 1 diabetes. All of the isolated RNA was reverse transcribed, so expressed TCRB transcripts were sequenced. Data came from immunoSEQ multiplex PCR; TCRdb stores just in-frame clones and leaves some out. The table lists over 300,000 clones, about a tenth of them singletons. General observations from the study: People with Type 1 diabetes carried modestly yet significantly shorter TCRB CDR3s in all four CD4+ subsets.

Their recognized antigens are unknown. Sequencing input: central memory CD4+ T cells from blood. Source of these receptors: a man aged 25-45 years with type 1 diabetes.

To note about this clone: Distinct nucleotide sequences in the sample also encode this CDR3. The chain has TRBV28 and TRBJ1-2; possible D gene TRBD1, 5 bases. Trimming left V 2 bases short and J 5 bases short, with 6 bases between. In germline, CDR1 is MDHEN, CDR2 SYDVKM. CDR3 length: 12 residues. CDR3: CASSLEGYGYTF. CDR3 coding DNA: TGTGCCAGCAGTTTAGAGGGGTATGGCTACACCTTC.

This clone showed up just a few times. The chain recombines TRBV5-1 with TRBJ2-1, with D unclear. The CDR3 runs to 13 residues. In germline, CDR1 is SGHRS, CDR2 YFSETQ. Trimming shortened V by 3 bases and J by 7 bases, and 11 bases separated the two germline ends. CDR3 DNA: TGCGCCAGCAGCTCTCTCCCCGGGAATGAGCAGTTCTTC. Its protein product is CASSSLPGNEQFF.

The rearrangement links TRBV4-3 to TRBJ1-2; tentatively, D is TRBD1 (5 bases). Germline-derived CDR1 and CDR2 are LGHNA and YSLEER. The CDR3 length is 15 residues. Trimming pared 6 bases from V and 5 bases from J, leaving 19 bases between. The CDR3 DNA sequence: TGCGCCAGCAGTCAGGGCCAGAGGAATACTTATGGCTACACCTTC. This encodes CASSQGQRNTYGYTF.

The chain recombines TRBV2 with TRBJ2-1; 11 bases line up with TRBD1. Trimming at V came to 6 bases and at J to 8 bases, leaving 9 bases not matched to a gene. Per the germline V gene, CDR1 is SNHLY and CDR2 is FYNNEI. This CDR3 has 15 amino acids. The CDR3 DNA follows: TGTGCCAGCAGCTACGGGACAGGGGGGTTAGATGAGCAGTTCTTC. Residues: CASSYGTGGLDEQFF. Supplemented by reference TRBV2 and TRBJ2-1, the full variable domain reads EPEVTQTPSHQVTQMGQEVILRCVPISNHLYFYWYRQILGQKVEFLVSFYNNEISEKSEIFDDQFSVERPDGSNFTLKIRSTKLEDSAMYFCASSYGTGGLDEQFFGPGTRLTVL.

This clone was observed many times. The chain carries TRBV6-5 and TRBJ1-1, with a possible D match to TRBD1 (6 bases). CDR3 length: 12 amino acids. Trimming pared 6 bases from V and 4 bases from J, leaving 9 bases between. Looked up from germline, CDR1 is MNHEY and CDR2 is SVGAGI. The CDR3 is CASRTGLTEAFF. The CDR3 region has the DNA TGTGCCAGCAGGACAGGACTCACTGAAGCTTTCTTT.

This clone has only a few counts. This sequence joins TRBV6-6 and TRBJ1-6, with D possibly TRBD1 on 5 matching bases. Deletions cut 2 bases from V and 10 bases from J, with 12 bases between. CDR3 length equals 14 residues. Germline V gives CDR1 MNHNY, CDR2 SVGAGI (reference sequence). CDR3 amino acids: CASSYQGQRSPLHF. CDR3 nucleotides: TGTGCCAGCAGTTACCAGGGCCAAAGGTCACCCCTCCACTTT.

This clone came up a few times. The chain employs TRBV18 and TRBJ1-1; 10 bases are a match to TRBD1. J gave up 7 bases and V 3 bases, and 8 bases lay outside the gene matches. The length of the CDR3 is 15 residues. Germline CDR1 reads KGHSH; CDR2 reads LQKENI. In DNA form, the CDR3 reads TGTGCCAGCTCACCTCCAGGACAGGGGGTCTTTGAAGCTTTCTTT. The encoded protein is CASSPPGQGVFEAFF.

This clone was observed a few times. V and J are TRBV9 and TRBJ1-2; no firm D call. The CDR3 is made up of 13 amino acids. Germline-derived CDR1 and CDR2 are SGDLS and YYNGEE. V dropped 1 base and J dropped 1 base, with 5 bases sitting between them. CDR3 protein: CASSVLSNYGYTF. Here the CDR3 DNA reads TGTGCCAGCAGCGTACTGAGTAACTATGGCTACACCTTC.

With respect to this clone: Other DNA sequences within the sample encode an identical CDR3. The chain links TRBV9 to TRBJ2-7; TRBD2 agrees at 12 bases. V was clipped by 4 bases and J by 3 bases; unmatched bases: 2. Germline assignment: CDR1 SGDLS and CDR2 YYNGEE. The CDR3 extends over 14 amino acids. This chain's CDR3 is CASSQGLAGYEQYF. The CDR3 region has the DNA TGTGCCAGCAGCCAGGGACTAGCGGGCTACGAGCAGTACTTC.

Concerning this clone: Mismatch with germline at one junction end may stem from a read error. The chain is built from TRBV7-7 and TRBJ2-5, with D hard to call. CDR1 is SSHAT and CDR2 is FNYEAQ in the germline V gene (reference sequence). The CDR3 is 14 residues long. In nucleotides, the CDR3 is TGTGCTAGCAGCTTAGCAGACTTTCAAGAGACCCAGTACTTC. This translates into CASSLADFQETQYF.

The CDR3 bases are TGTGCCAGCAGCTCGCTAGCGCCAGATACGCAGTATTTT. It codes for CASSSLAPDTQYF. This chain connects TRBV7-8 to TRBJ2-3; perhaps TRBD2 as D (6 bases). CDR3 length: 13 residues. Per the germline V gene, CDR1 is SGHVS and CDR2 is FQNEAQ. V lost 4 bases and J 4 bases, leaving 9 bases between the germline ends.

This clone was observed a handful of times. The chain couples TRBV5-6 to TRBJ2-1; 7 nucleotides line up with TRBD2. The CDR3 loop spans 14 amino acids. With V trimmed by 7 bases and J by 2 bases, 6 bases remained unmatched. CDR1 and CDR2 from the germline V gene are SGHDT and YYEEEE. CDR3 loop: CASAERGPYNEQFF. The DNA of the CDR3 is TGTGCCAGCGCTGAGCGGGGACCCTACAATGAGCAGTTCTTC.

J is TRBJ2-7 and V is TRBV6-1; D is ambiguous. The length of the CDR3 is 14 residues. The V gene's germline CDR1 is MNHNS and CDR2 SASEGT. The V gene lost 5 bases and the J gene lost 2 bases, with 13 bases spanning the gap. CDR3: CASSSPGGPYEQYF. The CDR3 DNA reads as TGTGCCAGCAGTTCTCCGGGCGGTCCCTACGAGCAGTACTTC.

This clone showed up just a few times. The V and J genes are TRBV29-1 and TRBJ2-7; D call uncertain. The CDR3 sequence is 13 residues long. The V and J ends lost 6 bases and 0 bases respectively, with 12 bases between them. The germline V gene encodes CDR1 SQVTM and CDR2 ANQGSEA. The chain's CDR3 is CSVPSDGSYEQYF. As DNA, the CDR3 is TGCAGCGTACCATCGGACGGCTCCTACGAGCAGTACTTC.

This chain links TRBV29-1 with TRBJ1-2; D gene ambiguous. CDR1 and CDR2 (germline): SQVTM, ANQGSEA. Trimming removed 4 bases from V and 6 bases from J, with 6 bases in between. This CDR3 contains 10 residues. In DNA form, the CDR3 reads TGCAGCGTTGGGGCAGATGGCTACACCTTC. Protein product: CSVGADGYTF.

This clone was observed a handful of times. The V call is TRBV5-1, the J call TRBJ1-2, with 7 bases matching TRBD1. Germline-derived CDR1 and CDR2 are SGHRS and YFSETQ. V lost 0 bases and J lost 6; bases outside the gene matches: 2. This CDR3 spans 13 amino acids. The CDR3 DNA is TGCGCCAGCAGCTTGGTTGGGACAGATGGCTACACCTTC. It encodes CASSLVGTDGYTF.

The CDR3 nucleotides are TGTGCCAGCAGTGAAGCACAATGGACTGAAGCTTTCTTT. Amino acids: CASSEAQWTEAFF. This chain joins TRBV2 and TRBJ1-1, with D unresolved. V lost 0 bases to trimming and J lost 5 bases, with 7 bases between them. This CDR3 contains 13 residues. In germline, CDR1 is SNHLY, CDR2 FYNNEI.

The rearrangement joins TRBV7-2 to TRBJ2-7; D perhaps matches TRBD2 (6 bases). The V and J ends lost 1 base and 5 bases respectively, with 18 bases between them. The CDR3 is 16 amino acids. CDR1 is SGHTA and CDR2 is FQGNSA in the germline V gene. The CDR3 DNA follows: TGTGCCAGCAGCTTAGAGGCCAGGATTTGGGGGGACGAGCAGTACTTC. Amino acid sequence: CASSLEARIWGDEQYF.

This chain joins TRBV5-1 and TRBJ2-1; 9 bases fit TRBD1. The CDR3 is made up of 15 amino acids. The germline gives CDR1 SGHRS, CDR2 YFSETQ. The ends lost 4 bases at V and 6 bases at J; junction bases unmatched: 8. CDR3 sequence reads: CASSLNRGLVNEQFF. The CDR3 nucleotides read TGCGCCAGCAGCCTAAACAGGGGGCTCGTCAATGAGCAGTTCTTC. Together with reference TRBV5-1 and TRBJ2-1, the CDR3 gives the full variable domain: KAGVTQTPRYLIKTRGQQVTLSCSPISGHRSVSWYQQTPGQGLQFLFEYFSETQRNKGNFPGRFSGRQFSNSRSEMNVSTLELGDSALYLCASSLNRGLVNEQFFGPGTRLTVL.

The J gene is TRBJ2-4, the V gene TRBV4-3; 10 positions match TRBD2. The V gene's germline CDR1 is LGHNA and CDR2 YSLEER. Unmatched junction bases numbered 2, after V lost 2 bases and J lost 1 base. The CDR3 has 16 amino acids. The CDR3 spells CASSQTSGAAKNIQYF. CDR3 nucleotide sequence: TGCGCCAGCAGCCAAACTAGCGGGGCGGCCAAAAACATTCAGTACTTC.

This clone was counted at least ten times. The rearrangement joins TRBV10-1 to TRBJ2-1; 9 bases match TRBD2. The germline V gene has CDR1 WNHNN and CDR2 SYGVQD (reference sequence). The V segment lost 2 bases and the J segment 5 bases; nucleotides outside the gene matches: 4. The CDR3 spans 15 residues. The CDR3 sequence is CASSEETSGHNEQFF. CDR3 nucleotide sequence: TGCGCCAGCAGTGAGGAGACTAGCGGACACAATGAGCAGTTCTTC.